The TCR beta chain described here comes from a study of blood T cell repertoires in COVID-19. Study overall: The cDNA or gDNA used as material had been derived from T cells, B-cell-depleted T cells, or PBMCs.

Authors' processing steps: Nucleated cell counts were estimated from reference gene primer amplification. The data were produced by immunoSEQ multiplex PCR, yet TCRdb's version contains in-frame clones alone and is incomplete. The D gene and trimming were derived from the DNA, and the V and J assignments and clone size from that table. Of a few hundred thousand clones in the sample, 85% to 90% are singletons; the top ten hold 0.7% to 0.9%. CDR1 and CDR2 from the germline V gene are MNHNS and SASEGT. CDR3 length: 14 residues. V lost 1 base, J lost 0 bases, and 7 bases lay in between. There are a few counts of this clone.

This TCR was sampled from a man in his thirties or forties with acute or convalescent COVID-19. This sequence joins TRBV6-1 and TRBJ2-7, with unresolved D. The sequenced material came from peripheral blood. The CDR3 DNA is TGTGCCAGCAGTGAAGAGAGCCACTCCTACGAGCAGTACTTC. Residues: CASSEESHSYEQYF.